The 27 T cell receptor beta chains below come from one sample, sequenced in a study of Graves' ophthalmopathy and Graves' hyperthyroidism. RNA transcripts provided the template for amplifying TCR beta CDR3 regions. An initial RT-PCR round employing HTBI primers preceded a second-round multiplex PCR. TCRdb analysed the multiplex PCR reads with MiXCR anew, one entry per CDR3 protein. Of about 200,000 distinct CDR3 sequences in the sample, less than 30% were seen once. Input material: peripheral blood. These receptors all stem from a man aged 45-65 years with Graves' ophthalmopathy.

This clonotype was recorded many times. This chain links TRBV29-1 with TRBJ2-7; perhaps TRBD2 as D (5 bases). Germline CDR1 is SQVTM and CDR2 is ANQGSEA. The CDR3 is made up of 12 amino acids. Trimming took off 1 base at V and 5 bases at J, with 9 bases between the two ends. The chain's CDR3 is CSVEVVGDEQYF. CDR3 bases: TGCAGCGTTGAAGTCGTCGGGGACGAGCAGTACTTC.

The chain is built from TRBV6-2 or TRBV6-3 and TRBJ2-7; no firm D call. The germline V gene encodes CDR1 MNHEY and CDR2 SVGEGT. V was clipped by 10 bases and J by 9 bases, with 19 bases between them. The CDR3 runs 12 residues. DNA of the CDR3: TGTGCCACCGCGCCGTCAAACACACGGCAGTACTTC. The encoded protein is CATAPSNTRQYF.

This clonotype has ten or more counts. This rearrangement joins TRBV2 to TRBJ2-5; possibly TRBD1 for D (5 bases). This CDR3 is 14 amino acids long. V shed 3 bases and J shed 1 base, with 9 bases lying between them. Germline assignment: CDR1 SNHLY and CDR2 FYNNEI. The CDR3, as DNA: TGTGCCAGCAGTGATGCAGGGATCCAAGAGACCCAGTACTTC. Protein sequence: CASSDAGIQETQYF.

This clonotype was detected many times. V is TRBV12-3 or TRBV12-4 and J is TRBJ2-4; either TRBD1 or TRBD2 may supply D (5 bases each). The CDR3 has 15 amino acids. The V and J ends lost 6 bases and 0 bases respectively, with 12 bases between them. The CDR3 sequence is CASSTSGAAKNIQYF. In nucleotides, the CDR3 is TGTGCCAGCAGCACCTCCGGGGCAGCCAAAAACATTCAGTACTTC.

The genes are TRBV12-3 or TRBV12-4 and TRBJ1-1; 7 positions match TRBD1. The CDR3 runs to 15 residues. With 3 bases clipped from V and 6 bases from J, the junction kept 10 bases outside the gene matches. CDR3 loop: CASSFRPGGFAEAFF. Here the CDR3 DNA reads TGTGCCAGCAGTTTCCGGCCAGGGGGGTTCGCTGAAGCTTTCTTT.

The chain links TRBV11-2 to TRBJ1-2; 7 nucleotides align to TRBD1. CDR3 length: 14 residues. Germline V gene lookup returns CDR1 SGHAT and CDR2 FQNNGV. Losses at the gene ends were 4 bases for V and 8 bases for J; bases not matched to a gene: 10. The CDR3 loop reads CASSSAQGTRGYTF. CDR3 coding DNA: TGTGCCAGCAGCTCAGCACAGGGGACGCGAGGCTACACCTTC.

This clonotype came up many times. V usage is TRBV4-1 and J usage is TRBJ1-2; unclear D gene. The germline gives CDR1 MGHRA, CDR2 YSYEKL. This CDR3 has 16 amino acids. The germline V and J ends were trimmed by 0 bases and 3 bases, with 14 bases remaining between them. Written as DNA, the CDR3 is TGCGCCAGCAGCCAAGAGATCGGTTCTGGGGACTATGGCTACACCTTC. Its translation is CASSQEIGSGDYGYTF.

The sample holds many counts of this clonotype. This rearrangement joins TRBV20-1 to TRBJ2-7; maybe TRBD2 (6 bases). There are 14 residues in the CDR3. CDR1 DFQATT and CDR2 SNEGSKA come from the germline V gene (reference sequence). The ends were cut back, 0 bases at V and 3 bases at J, with 12 bases in the middle. CDR3 in DNA: TGCAGTGCTAGAGATCCTTCGCGGGACTACGAGCAGTACTTC. Translation: CSARDPSRDYEQYF.

This clonotype was counted many times. The J gene is TRBJ2-4, the V gene TRBV12-3 or TRBV12-4, with no clear D. The CDR3 consists of 13 residues. V lost 2 bases to trimming and J lost 5 bases, with 7 bases between them. The CDR3, as DNA: TGTGCCAGCAGTTTATGGGCGGAAAACATTCAGTACTTC. This sequence encodes CASSLWAENIQYF.

This clonotype was picked up many times. This sequence joins TRBV5-1 and TRBJ2-7, with 7 bases identical to TRBD1. The junction had 10 bases not matched to a gene; V was cut back by 4 bases and J by 6 bases. This CDR3 region has 14 residues. Germline V gives CDR1 SGHRS, CDR2 YFSETQ. The DNA for the CDR3 is TGCGCCAGCAGCCCCAGACAGGGTATCGGCGAGCAGTACTTC. Translation gives CASSPRQGIGEQYF.

This clonotype has ten or more counts. This rearrangement joins TRBV12-3 or TRBV12-4 to TRBJ2-2; D uncertain. Trimming stripped 6 bases from V and 5 bases from J, with 10 bases between. The CDR3 consists of 13 residues. Here the CDR3 DNA reads TGTGCCAGCAGGATAGCAGAGACCGGGGAGCTGTTTTTT. Protein sequence: CASRIAETGELFF.

This clonotype was observed many times. CDR3 residues: CSAREREIEQYF. The CDR3, as DNA: TGCAGTGCTAGGGAGCGGGAGATCGAGCAGTACTTC. The V gene is TRBV20-1, the J gene TRBJ2-7; TRBD2 aligns across 8 bases. The germline V gene encodes CDR1 DFQATT and CDR2 SNEGSKA (reference sequence). V dropped 3 bases and J dropped 6; count of bases not matched to a gene: 4. CDR3 length equals 12 residues.

The CDR3 nucleotides read TGTGCCAGCAGTTACTCGAGCAGTAATCAGCCCCAGCATTTT. Its translation: CASSYSSSNQPQHF. This chain links TRBV6-2 or TRBV6-3 with TRBJ1-5; no clear D. The V and J ends lost 0 bases and 4 bases respectively, with 7 bases between them. The germline gives CDR1 MNHEY, CDR2 SVGEGT. The CDR3 sequence is 14 residues long.

This clonotype came up many times. The V call is TRBV9, the J call TRBJ2-7; D is ambiguous. The CDR3 length is 12 residues. Deletions cut 4 bases from V and 3 bases from J, with 8 bases between. Germline V lookup: CDR1 SGDLS, CDR2 YYNGEE. This chain's CDR3 is CASSPDLYEQYF. In DNA form, the CDR3 reads TGTGCCAGCAGCCCGGACCTCTACGAGCAGTACTTC. The variable domain in full, with the rest retrieved from reference TRBV9 and TRBJ2-7, is DSGVTQTPKHLITATGQRVTLRCSPRSGDLSVYWYQQSLDQGLQFLIQYYNGEERAKGNILERFSAQQFPDLHSELNLSSLELGDSALYFCASSPDLYEQYFGPGTRLTVT.

At least ten counts were recorded for this clonotype. This rearrangement joins TRBV27 to TRBJ1-6; 7 positions agree with TRBD1. Unmatched junction bases numbered 14, after V lost 6 bases and J lost 9 bases. The germline gives CDR1 MNHEY, CDR2 SMNVEV (reference sequence). The CDR3 sequence is 16 residues long. The CDR3 reads CASRLDREPMLSPLHF. The CDR3 DNA is TGTGCCAGCAGGCTTGACAGGGAGCCAATGCTTTCACCCCTCCACTTT.

This clonotype was detected ten times or more. The J gene is TRBJ2-5, the V gene TRBV12-3 or TRBV12-4, with D uncertain. Trimming removed 6 bases at V and 2 bases at J, with 16 bases between. The CDR3 is 15 amino acids. The DNA for the CDR3 is TGTGCCAGCAGCGAGGACGGCAGGTCACAAGAGACCCAGTACTTC. Its translation: CASSEDGRSQETQYF.

The genes are TRBV29-1 and TRBJ2-7, with 13 bases identical to TRBD2. J was trimmed by 7 bases and V by 5 bases; bases with no gene match: 8. Germline V gives CDR1 SQVTM, CDR2 ANQGSEA. The CDR3 runs to 14 residues. This chain's CDR3 is CSVRLAGGPREQYF. The CDR3 region has the DNA TGCAGCGTTAGACTAGCGGGAGGCCCTAGGGAGCAGTACTTC.

This clonotype was recorded at least ten times. V usage is TRBV6-4 and J usage is TRBJ1-2; TRBD1 matches at 9 bases. Germline values: CDR1 MRHNA, CDR2 SNTAGT. The CDR3 totals 16 residues. Trimming cost V 2 bases and J 4 bases; bases outside gene matches: 8. The CDR3: CASSDRDRVVPYGYTF. The CDR3 DNA is TGTGCCAGCAGTGACCGGGACAGGGTAGTCCCCTATGGCTACACCTTC.

This clonotype was found many times. The V call is TRBV7-2, the J call TRBJ2-7, with no clear D. V dropped 5 bases and J dropped 6 bases, with 11 bases sitting between them. Germline CDR1 SGHTA, CDR2 FQGNSA. This CDR3 has 12 amino acids. The CDR3 region is CASSRTDLEQYF. The CDR3 nucleotides read TGTGCCAGCAGCAGAACGGACCTCGAGCAGTACTTC.

This clonotype was picked up many times. The rearrangement joins TRBV2 to TRBJ2-7, with no clear D. Per germline, CDR1 SNHLY and CDR2 FYNNEI. Trimming took off 7 bases at V and 5 bases at J, with 15 bases between the two ends. The CDR3 has 13 amino acids. In nucleotides, the CDR3 is TGTGCCAGCATCCCAGTGGAAGGGAACGAGCAGTACTTC. Encoded protein: CASIPVEGNEQYF.

The sample holds many counts of this clonotype. The genes are TRBV5-1 and TRBJ2-7; 14 positions match TRBD2. With 3 bases clipped from V and 1 base from J, the junction kept 0 bases outside the gene matches. The germline gives CDR1 SGHRS, CDR2 YFSETQ. The length of the CDR3 is 15 residues. Written as DNA, the CDR3 is TGCGCCAGCAGCTGGACTAGCGGGAGGTCCTACGAGCAGTACTTC. This gives the protein CASSWTSGRSYEQYF.

This chain links TRBV6-1 with TRBJ2-5; D possibly uses TRBD1 or TRBD2 (5 bases each). Germline CDR1 is MNHNS and CDR2 is SASEGT. V shed 8 bases and J shed 2 bases, with 18 bases lying between them. This CDR3 is built from 15 residues. CDR3 DNA: TGTGCCAGCTACGGCCCGGGACCACTACAAGAGACCCAGTACTTC. Translation: CASYGPGPLQETQYF.

This clonotype was detected many times. V usage is TRBV6-1 and J usage is TRBJ1-5; maybe TRBD1 (6 bases). V was clipped by 8 bases and J by 4 bases, with 15 bases between them. CDR1 MNHNS and CDR2 SASEGT come from the germline V gene. The CDR3 loop spans 14 amino acids. The CDR3 nucleotides read TGTGCCAGCGTCAACAGGGAGAGAAATCAGCCCCAGCATTTT. This encodes CASVNRERNQPQHF.

This clonotype appeared many times. CDR3 DNA sequence: TGCGCCAGCAGCCAACCGACAGGGCTCGAGCAGTACTTC. Amino acid sequence: CASSQPTGLEQYF. The V gene is TRBV5-1, the J gene TRBJ2-7; 7 bases are shared with TRBD1. V was pared by 4 bases and J by 6 bases, with 7 bases of the junction left unmatched. This CDR3 has 13 residues. The V gene's germline CDR1 is SGHRS and CDR2 YFSETQ.

The table lists this clonotype with many counts. The chain combines TRBV2 with TRBJ2-7, with TRBD1 as a possible D gene (6 bases). Germline V lookup: CDR1 SNHLY, CDR2 FYNNEI. This CDR3 contains 15 residues. The V end lost 6 bases, the J end lost 0 bases, and 15 bases lay between the germline ends. The DNA for the CDR3 is TGTGCCAGCAGCAGGGGTGGCGGGCCCTCCTACGAGCAGTACTTC. It yields the protein CASSRGGGPSYEQYF.

This clonotype was found many times. This chain uses TRBV30 with TRBJ1-3; D is ambiguous. Germline V lookup: CDR1 GTSNPN, CDR2 SVGIG (reference sequence). This CDR3 is 14 amino acids long. The V gene lost 1 base and the J gene lost 4 bases, with 11 bases spanning the gap. The CDR3 spells CAWSAGRGGNTIYF. DNA for the CDR3: TGTGCCTGGAGTGCGGGAAGAGGGGGAAACACCATATATTTT.

In its sample, this clonotype was seen many times. V is TRBV7-2 and J is TRBJ2-7; D gene uncertain. Germline-derived CDR1 and CDR2 are SGHTA and FQGNSA. The V and J ends lost 5 bases and 4 bases respectively, with 6 bases between them. The CDR3 totals 11 residues. CDR3: CASSEIYEQYF. CDR3 nucleotides: TGTGCCAGCAGCGAGATATACGAGCAGTACTTC.